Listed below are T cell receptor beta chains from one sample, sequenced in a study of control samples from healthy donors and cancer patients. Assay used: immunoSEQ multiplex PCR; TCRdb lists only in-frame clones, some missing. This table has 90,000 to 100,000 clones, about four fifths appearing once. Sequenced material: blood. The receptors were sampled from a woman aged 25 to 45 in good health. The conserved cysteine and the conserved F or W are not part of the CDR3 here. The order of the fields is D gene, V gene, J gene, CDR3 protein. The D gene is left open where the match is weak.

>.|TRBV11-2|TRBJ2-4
ASSGSLKNIQY
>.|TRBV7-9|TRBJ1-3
ASSLAEGGTAGNTIY
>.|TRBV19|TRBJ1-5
ASSTQTAFSNQPQH
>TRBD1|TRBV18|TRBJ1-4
ASSPVDRGRLF
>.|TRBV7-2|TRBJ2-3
ASSLEDTQY
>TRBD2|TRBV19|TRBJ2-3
ASSSSSGGGADTQY
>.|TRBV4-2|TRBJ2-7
ASSQDRGSSSSYEQY
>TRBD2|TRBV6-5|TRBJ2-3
ASTAGLADTDTQY
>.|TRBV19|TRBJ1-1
ASSTWERVGTEAF
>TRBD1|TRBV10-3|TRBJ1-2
ATYGQGLLGYGYT
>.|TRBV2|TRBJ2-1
ASSVTRVEQF
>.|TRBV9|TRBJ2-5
ASSPSGSPQETQY
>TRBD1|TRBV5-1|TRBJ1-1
ASSSQGSTEAF
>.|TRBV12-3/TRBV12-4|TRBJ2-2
ASRTNTGELF
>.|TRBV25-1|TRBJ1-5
ASIRTGTQPQH
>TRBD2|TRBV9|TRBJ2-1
ASSVGSGAYNEQF
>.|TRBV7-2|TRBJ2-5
ASSRKAGAETQY
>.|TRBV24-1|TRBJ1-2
ATSDHQTGIGYT
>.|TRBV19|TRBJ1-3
ASSIPGAGNTIY
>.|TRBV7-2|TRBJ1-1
ASSLGPGGTEAF
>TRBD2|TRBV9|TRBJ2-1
ASTPRAGGLNEQF
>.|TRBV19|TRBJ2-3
ASSRGAGPTDTQY
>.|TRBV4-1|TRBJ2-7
ASSQVEASSYEQY
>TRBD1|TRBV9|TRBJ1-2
ASSGRTGENGYT
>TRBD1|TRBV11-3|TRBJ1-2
ASSQRTGGGDGYT
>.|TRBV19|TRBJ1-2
ASSPQGRQGNYGYT
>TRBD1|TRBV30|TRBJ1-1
AWSVGQGETEAF
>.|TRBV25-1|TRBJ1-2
ASSDWPYGYT
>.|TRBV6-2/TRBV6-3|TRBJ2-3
ASSYPSRADTQY
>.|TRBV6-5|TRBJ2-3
ASSTTHTQY
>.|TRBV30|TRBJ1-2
AWSVQGSYGYT
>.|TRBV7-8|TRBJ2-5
ASSPPGTAQETQY
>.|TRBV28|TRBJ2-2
ASSLAWRNTGELF
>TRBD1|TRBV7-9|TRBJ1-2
ASSSQGNYGYT
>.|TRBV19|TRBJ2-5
ASSHNGGSLQTQY
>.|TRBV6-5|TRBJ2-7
ASSPKGAGTYEQY
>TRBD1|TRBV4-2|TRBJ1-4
ASSQTGVGEKLF
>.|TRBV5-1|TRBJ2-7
ASTPSGGTVSYEQY
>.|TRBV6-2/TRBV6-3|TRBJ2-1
ASSYSQEGEQF
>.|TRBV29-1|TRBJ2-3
SVAWQDTQY
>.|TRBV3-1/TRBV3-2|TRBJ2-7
ASSQVAAYEQY
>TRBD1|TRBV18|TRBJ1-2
ASSPQTPGQGANYGYT
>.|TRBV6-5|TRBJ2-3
ASSYQETDTQY
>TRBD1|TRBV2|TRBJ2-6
ASRAGTGLTSGANVLT
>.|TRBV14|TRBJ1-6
ASSQVRVGSPLH
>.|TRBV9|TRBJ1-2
ASSVGAYENYGYT
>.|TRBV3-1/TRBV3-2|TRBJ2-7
ASSQDRGRSYEQY
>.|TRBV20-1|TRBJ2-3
SASSTDTQY
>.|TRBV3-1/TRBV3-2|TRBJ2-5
ASSLHPPGARGTQY
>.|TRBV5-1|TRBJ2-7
ASSLEGGSYEQY
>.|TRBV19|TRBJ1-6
ASSIQGTDNSPLH
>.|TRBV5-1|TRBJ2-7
ASSLTGKGYEQY
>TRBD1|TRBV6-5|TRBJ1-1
ASSYSRQGNTEAF
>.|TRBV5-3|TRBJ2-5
ARSLAGGETQY
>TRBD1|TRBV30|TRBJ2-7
AWNRGKREQY
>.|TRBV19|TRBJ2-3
ASSIGGGTSTDTQY
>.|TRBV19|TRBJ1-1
ASSIRVYTEAF
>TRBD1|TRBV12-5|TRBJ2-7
ASGPPQGAYEQY